Following are 27 T cell receptor beta chains from one sample sequenced in a study of blood T cell repertoires in COVID-19. Libraries were prepared by immunoSEQ multiplex PCR; TCRdb keeps only in-frame clonotypes and omits some of them. The sample holds 140,000 or so clones; around 89% are singletons and the top ten take under 3%. Input material: peripheral blood. The receptors here all came from a human donor with COVID-19, enrolled during active disease. The donor label of this sample is uncertain.

CDR3 coding DNA: TGTGCCAGCAGCTTCAACAGGGTAAACACCGGGGAGCTGTTTTTT. It encodes CASSFNRVNTGELFF. J is TRBJ2-2 and V is TRBV7-2; a weak D match, TRBD1 (6 bases). Germline assignment: CDR1 SGHTA and CDR2 FQGNSA. V lost 3 bases, J lost 2 bases, and 10 bases lay in between. The CDR3 spans 15 residues.

V and J are TRBV7-9 and TRBJ1-2, with a weak D call TRBD1 (6 bases). The germline V gene has CDR1 SEHNR and CDR2 FQNEAQ (reference sequence). The CDR3 covers 13 residues. V was clipped by 5 bases and J by 8 bases, with 15 bases between them. As DNA, the CDR3 is TGTGCCAGCAGCCCGGACAGCCTGCTCGGCTACACCTTC. Translated, it gives CASSPDSLLGYTF.

The chain employs TRBV6-2 or TRBV6-3 and TRBJ2-7; TRBD2 aligns across 9 bases. This CDR3 has 15 residues. V lost 5 bases, J lost 7 bases, and 12 bases stayed unmatched. Germline CDR1 and CDR2: MNHEY and SVGEGT. As DNA, the CDR3 is TGTGCCAGCAGTGAGGGACTAGCTGCCGTCAGGGAGCAGTACTTC. Its translation: CASSEGLAAVREQYF.

This chain joins TRBV7-3 and TRBJ2-6; TRBD2 might be the D (5 bases). Trimming took off 5 bases at V and 1 base at J, with 12 bases between the two ends. Germline V CDR1 and CDR2: SGHTA, FQGTGA. The CDR3 length is 16 residues. In nucleotides, the CDR3 is TGTGCCAGCAGCCCGACGAGGGTGTCTGGGGCCAACGTCCTGACTTTC. Protein product: CASSPTRVSGANVLTF.

The CDR3: CASSYSTSGHNEQFF. Here the CDR3 DNA reads TGTGCCAGCAGTTACTCGACTAGCGGTCACAATGAGCAGTTCTTC. The chain is built from TRBV6-5 and TRBJ2-1, with TRBD2 identical over 9 bases. The V and J ends lost 0 bases and 5 bases, in that order; junction bases with no gene match: 2. Germline CDR1 and CDR2: MNHEY and SVGAGI. The CDR3 covers 15 residues.

The V call is TRBV2, the J call TRBJ1-5; 7 bases line up with TRBD1. The junction had 4 bases not matched to a gene; V was cut back by 8 bases and J by 0 bases. Per germline, CDR1 SNHLY and CDR2 FYNNEI. The CDR3 is 14 amino acids. The CDR3 spells CASGQVDSNQPQHF. CDR3 coding DNA: TGTGCCAGCGGACAGGTTGATAGCAATCAGCCCCAGCATTTT.

The gene calls are TRBV7-9 and TRBJ2-3, with a possible D match to TRBD1 (6 bases). The germline V and J ends were trimmed by 1 base and 4 bases, with 6 bases remaining between them. CDR1 SEHNR and CDR2 FQNEAQ come from the germline V gene (reference sequence). This CDR3 has 13 residues. CDR3 coding DNA: TGTGCCAGCAGCTTAGGGACAGCAGATACGCAGTATTTT. Protein sequence: CASSLGTADTQYF.

The J gene is TRBJ2-5, the V gene TRBV5-5; 7 nucleotides align to TRBD2. This CDR3 is 15 amino acids long. Per germline, CDR1 SGHKS and CDR2 YYEKEE (reference sequence). Trimming cost V 2 bases and J 1 base; bases outside gene matches: 5. CDR3 residues: CASSFAPSGQETQYF. The CDR3 region has the DNA TGTGCCAGCAGCTTTGCCCCTAGCGGCCAAGAGACCCAGTACTTC.

This clone was seen once. J is TRBJ1-2 and V is TRBV6-6; 7 bases fit TRBD1. V shed 7 bases, J shed 2 bases, and the junction held 4 bases outside the gene matches. Germline V CDR1 and CDR2: MNHNY, SVGAGI (reference sequence). The CDR3 has 13 amino acids. The CDR3, as DNA: TGTGCCAGCACCCCGACAGGGAACTATGGCTACACCTTC. Translated: CASTPTGNYGYTF.

The chain links TRBV3-1 (or the pseudogene TRBV3-2) to TRBJ1-6; TRBD1 matches at 7 bases. The CDR3 consists of 14 residues. Looked up from germline, CDR1 is LGHDT and CDR2 is YNNKEL (reference sequence). After removal of 6 bases from V and 10 bases from J, the junction contained 9 bases not matched to a gene. This chain's CDR3 is CASSTTGKKSPLHF. DNA of the CDR3: TGTGCCAGCAGTACGACAGGGAAGAAGTCACCCCTCCACTTT.

The gene calls are TRBV10-3 and TRBJ2-3; 7 positions agree with TRBD1. The germline V gene encodes CDR1 ENHRY and CDR2 SYGVKD. The length of the CDR3 is 14 residues. J lost 1 base, V lost 3 bases, and 1 base had no gene match. In nucleotides, the CDR3 is TGTGCCATCAGTGACGACAGGGGCACAGATACGCAGTATTTT. It translates to CAISDDRGTDTQYF.

V gene TRBV11-2 combines with J gene TRBJ1-2, with a tentative D call TRBD1 (5 bases). The germline gives CDR1 SGHAT, CDR2 FQNNGV. V was shortened by 1 base and J by 2 bases, with 11 bases between the two germline ends. This CDR3 contains 15 residues. This chain's CDR3 is CASSLVYDSNYGYTF. CDR3 nucleotide sequence: TGTGCCAGCAGCTTAGTGTACGACAGCAACTATGGCTACACCTTC.

DNA for the CDR3: TGCGCCAGCAGCCCCCGGGACTCCGAGGGAAATGAGCAGTTCTTC. Residues: CASSPRDSEGNEQFF. J is TRBJ2-1 and V is TRBV5-1; D perhaps matches TRBD2 (6 bases). V was clipped by 4 bases and J by 7 bases, with 18 bases between them. The CDR3 contains 15 residues. The germline V gene encodes CDR1 SGHRS and CDR2 YFSETQ.

On this clone: An end of the junction differs from the germline gene, which may be a read error. The rearrangement uses TRBV19 and TRBJ1-2; possibly TRBD1 for D (6 bases). This CDR3 has 14 residues. Germline values: CDR1 LNHDA, CDR2 SQIVND (reference sequence). The CDR3 is CASSRPQGNSGYTF. DNA for the CDR3: TGTGCCAGTAGTAGACCACAGGGTAACTCTGGCTACACCTTC. Combining the CDR3 with reference TRBV19 and TRBJ1-2 gives the whole variable domain DGGITQSPKYLFRKEGQNVTLSCEQNLNHDAMYWYRQDPGQGLRLIYYSQIVNDFQKGDIAEGYSVSREKKESFPLTVTSAQKNPTAFYLCASSRPQGNSGYTFGSGTRLTVV.

The chain employs TRBV5-6 and TRBJ2-5, with a possible D match to TRBD1 (5 bases). CDR1 is SGHDT and CDR2 is YYEEEE in the germline V gene. Trimming took off 4 bases at V and 1 base at J, with 14 bases between the two ends. This CDR3 spans 15 amino acids. The CDR3 DNA reads TGTGCCAGCAGCCGGCGCTTAGACAGCCAAGAGACCCAGTACTTC. Its translation is CASSRRLDSQETQYF.

This clone was recorded only once. The CDR3 bases are TGTGCCAGCAGCTCCGGACAGGGAGGTGGCTACACCTTC. This sequence encodes CASSSGQGGGYTF. The chain carries TRBV7-3 and TRBJ1-2, with TRBD1 identical over 8 bases. CDR1 is SGHTA and CDR2 is FQGTGA in the germline V gene. The CDR3 has 13 residues. The ends lost 4 bases at V and 7 bases at J; junction bases unmatched: 5.

This sequence joins TRBV3-1 (or the pseudogene TRBV3-2) and TRBJ2-7, with D perhaps matching TRBD1 (6 bases). V lost 4 bases to trimming and J lost 2 bases, with 18 bases between them. Per germline, CDR1 LGHDT and CDR2 YNNKEL (reference sequence). The CDR3 covers 16 residues. This CDR3 reads CASSLMGAGSTYEQYF. The CDR3, as DNA: TGTGCCAGCAGCCTAATGGGGGCAGGGTCAACCTACGAGCAGTACTTC.

This clone has a single count. The chain carries TRBV7-9 and TRBJ1-1, with 7 bases aligning to TRBD1. V gave up 5 bases and J gave up 5 bases; unmatched junction bases: 5. The CDR3 contains 13 residues. The V gene's germline CDR1 is SEHNR and CDR2 FQNEAQ (reference sequence). For the CDR3, the DNA is TGTGCCAGCAGCACACAGGGGCATACTGAAGCTTTCTTT. Translated, it gives CASSTQGHTEAFF.

CDR3: CASSGTVTEAFF. The CDR3 bases are TGTGCCAGCAGCGGTACAGTCACTGAAGCTTTCTTT. V gene TRBV9 combines with J gene TRBJ1-1; D call uncertain. V lost 3 bases and J 4 bases, leaving 7 bases between the germline ends. CDR3 length: 12 amino acids. The germline V gene has CDR1 SGDLS and CDR2 YYNGEE. The entire variable domain, with the rest obtained from reference TRBV9 and TRBJ1-1, is as follows: DSGVTQTPKHLITATGQRVTLRCSPRSGDLSVYWYQQSLDQGLQFLIQYYNGEERAKGNILERFSAQQFPDLHSELNLSSLELGDSALYFCASSGTVTEAFFGQGTRLTVV.

This clone was recorded once. CDR3 DNA: TGTGCCAGCAGCCGCGCTAGCGGGTACCAAGAGACCCAGTACTTC. It codes for CASSRASGYQETQYF. This chain uses TRBV3-1 (or the pseudogene TRBV3-2) with TRBJ2-5, with 8 nucleotides matching TRBD2. CDR1 is LGHDT and CDR2 is YNNKEL in the germline V gene (reference sequence). With V trimmed by 4 bases and J by 0 bases, 4 bases remained unmatched. This CDR3 is built from 15 residues.

The chain carries TRBV11-2 and TRBJ2-7, with D perhaps TRBD2 (5 bases). Per the germline V gene, CDR1 is SGHAT and CDR2 is FQNNGV. The V end lost 5 bases, the J end lost 9 bases, and 8 bases lay between the germline ends. The CDR3 runs to 10 residues. The CDR3 is CASSQAGQYF. CDR3 nucleotides: TGTGCCAGCAGCCAGGCGGGGCAGTACTTC.

This chain joins TRBV20-1 and TRBJ2-3; D may be TRBD2 (6 bases). The length of the CDR3 is 10 residues. Germline V gene lookup returns CDR1 DFQATT and CDR2 SNEGSKA (reference sequence). The chain's CDR3 is CNATGTSQYF. CDR3 DNA: TGCAATGCCACCGGGACTTCGCAGTATTTT.

The chain couples TRBV19 to TRBJ1-5, with 8 bases identical to TRBD1. The CDR3 contains 15 residues. J lost 5 bases, V lost 1 base, and 4 bases had no gene match. CDR1 is LNHDA, CDR2 SQIVND, per germline (reference sequence). The CDR3 region is CASSIGGTGHQPQHF. The CDR3 DNA follows: TGTGCCAGTAGTATAGGTGGGACAGGTCATCAGCCCCAGCATTTT.

The chain carries TRBV5-1 and TRBJ2-2; no reliable D call. In germline, CDR1 is SGHRS, CDR2 YFSETQ. V was pared by 0 bases and J by 4 bases, with 10 bases between. This CDR3 is built from 15 residues. In nucleotides, the CDR3 is TGCGCCAGCAGCTTGGAACTCGGAGTCACCGGGGAGCTGTTTTTT. This sequence encodes CASSLELGVTGELFF.

CDR3 sequence reads: CASGETGTSYNEQFF. The CDR3 nucleotides read TGTGCCAGCGGGGAGACAGGGACTTCCTACAATGAGCAGTTCTTC. J is TRBJ2-1 and V is TRBV25-1, with D possibly TRBD1 on 7 matching bases. Germline V CDR1 and CDR2: MGHDK, SYGVNS. V was clipped by 8 bases and J by 1 base, with 15 bases between them. CDR3 size: 15 residues.

V is TRBV27 and J is TRBJ2-7, with D perhaps matching TRBD1 (6 bases). Germline loops: CDR1 MNHEY, CDR2 SMNVEV (reference sequence). CDR3 size: 15 residues. V lost 5 bases and J lost 2, with 16 bases in between. DNA for the CDR3: TGTGCCAGCAGTGAGACAGGTGCCCGCCCCTACGAGCAGTACTTC. This codes for CASSETGARPYEQYF.

This clone was counted between two and nine times. The V and J genes are TRBV2 and TRBJ2-1, with D tentatively TRBD2 (5 bases). Per germline, CDR1 SNHLY and CDR2 FYNNEI. V lost 7 bases and J 10 bases, leaving 14 bases between the germline ends. This CDR3 is 12 amino acids long. The CDR3 bases are TGTGCCAGCATAGCGACGTACGAAGAGCAGTTCTTC. This sequence encodes CASIATYEEQFF.